The next 20 T cell receptor beta chains were all read from a single sample in a study of cytomegalovirus exposure and HLA in healthy donors. The PCR ran on 60 Vbeta and 13 Jbeta primers. The assay was immunoSEQ multiplex PCR, and TCRdb's table has in-frame clones only and misses some. The table includes fewer than 100,000 clones, around 77% detected once. Source material: PBMCs. The source of these receptors is a middle-aged man in good health and CMV-seronegative.

This clone was recorded once. The CDR3 nucleotides read TGTGCCAGTAGTATAGGTCAGGGCGGTTACGAGCAGTACTTC. Protein product: CASSIGQGGYEQYF. V and J are TRBV19 and TRBJ2-7; D is possibly TRBD1 (5 bases). V was cut by 1 base and J by 4 bases, with 11 bases left in between. Germline V lookup: CDR1 LNHDA, CDR2 SQIVND (reference sequence). The CDR3 runs to 14 residues.

This clone was detected only a few times. Other DNA sequences of this sample code for an identical CDR3. J is TRBJ2-5 and V is TRBV28; 12 nucleotides match TRBD2. CDR3 length: 15 residues. Germline CDR1 MDHEN, CDR2 SYDVKM. V gave up 4 bases and J gave up 4 bases; unmatched junction bases: 4. The CDR3 spells CASSSLAGGGETQYF. The DNA for the CDR3 is TGTGCCAGCAGTTCCCTAGCGGGAGGGGGAGAGACCCAGTACTTC.

This chain links TRBV30 with TRBJ1-5, with TRBD1 as a possible D gene (6 bases). V shed 5 bases and J shed 5 bases, with 13 bases lying between them. The CDR3 totals 13 residues. CDR1 and CDR2 from the germline V gene are GTSNPN and SVGIG (reference sequence). CDR3 nucleotide sequence: TGTGCCTGGGCTACAGGGAGGGATCAGCCCCAGCATTTT. This gives the protein CAWATGRDQPQHF.

The V and J genes are TRBV9 and TRBJ1-1; D uncertain. Trimming pared 0 bases from V and 0 bases from J, leaving 12 bases between. This CDR3 region has 16 residues. CDR1 SGDLS and CDR2 YYNGEE come from the germline V gene. The DNA for the CDR3 is TGTGCCAGCAGCGTAGGAGGTGGGAGGTTGAACACTGAAGCTTTCTTT. Translated: CASSVGGGRLNTEAFF.

The V and J genes are TRBV28 and TRBJ2-6, with 9 bases aligning to TRBD1. This CDR3 is 18 amino acids long. V was clipped by 3 bases and J by 0 bases; unmatched bases: 6. Germline values: CDR1 MDHEN, CDR2 SYDVKM. This chain's CDR3 is CASSFLGTGNSGANVLTF. Here the CDR3 DNA reads TGTGCCAGCAGTTTTTTAGGGACAGGGAACTCTGGGGCCAACGTCCTGACTTTC.

The chain has TRBV5-1 and TRBJ2-1; 8 positions match TRBD1. V dropped 3 bases and J dropped 0; count of bases not matched to a gene: 5. The CDR3 length is 16 residues. The germline V gene encodes CDR1 SGHRS and CDR2 YFSETQ. CDR3: CASSSQGAPSYNEQFF. The DNA for the CDR3 is TGCGCCAGCAGCTCTCAGGGGGCCCCCTCCTACAATGAGCAGTTCTTC.

The chain joins TRBV6-1 to TRBJ2-3; 13 bases align to TRBD2. The CDR3 totals 14 residues. CDR1 and CDR2 (germline): MNHNS, SASEGT. Germline trimming cut 8 bases from V and 6 bases from J; bases unmatched to any gene: 5. In DNA, the CDR3 is TGTGCCAGCGGACTAGCGGGAGTGACTGATACGCAGTATTTT. Residues: CASGLAGVTDTQYF.

The rearrangement joins TRBV7-9 to TRBJ2-3; TRBD2 aligns across 9 bases. The CDR3 runs to 15 residues. Germline lookup yields CDR1 SEHNR and CDR2 FQNEAQ (reference sequence). V dropped 7 bases and J dropped 0; count of bases not matched to a gene: 5. CDR3 DNA sequence: TGTGCCAGCACTCAGCGGGAGGCAAGCACAGATACGCAGTATTTT. As protein: CASTQREASTDTQYF. The whole variable domain, remainder taken from reference TRBV7-9 and TRBJ2-3, is DTGVSQNPRHKITKRGQNVTFRCDPISEHNRLYWYRQTLGQGPEFLTYFQNEAQLEKSRLLSDRFSAERPKGSFSTLEIQRTEQGDSAMYLCASTQREASTDTQYFGPGTRLTVL.

The chain is built from TRBV9 and TRBJ1-6, with 7 bases identical to TRBD1. CDR3 length: 15 residues. CDR1 SGDLS and CDR2 YYNGEE come from the germline V gene. V trimming: 0 bases; J trimming: 8 bases; junction bases outside the gene matches: 5. CDR3 DNA: TGTGCCAGCAGCGTAGTTGACAGGGTGGATTCACCCCTCCACTTT. Translation: CASSVVDRVDSPLHF.

This sequence joins TRBV5-1 and TRBJ2-5; TRBD1 matches at 11 bases. This CDR3 contains 15 residues. Germline V gene lookup returns CDR1 SGHRS and CDR2 YFSETQ. The V segment lost 4 bases and the J segment 2 bases; nucleotides outside the gene matches: 4. The CDR3 sequence is CASSRDRGDQETQYF. Written as DNA, the CDR3 is TGCGCCAGCAGCAGGGACAGGGGGGATCAAGAGACCCAGTACTTC.

The chain recombines TRBV11-2 with TRBJ2-5, with 11 bases fitting TRBD1. The germline gives CDR1 SGHAT, CDR2 FQNNGV. V gave up 0 bases and J gave up 5 bases; unmatched junction bases: 8. This CDR3 is 17 amino acids long. The CDR3 nucleotides are TGTGCCAGCAGCTTAGACCCGGACAGGGGGCGCAGGGAGACCCAGTACTTC. Protein product: CASSLDPDRGRRETQYF.

V gene TRBV27 combines with J gene TRBJ1-2; 7 bases align to TRBD1. Germline-derived CDR1 and CDR2 are MNHEY and SMNVEV (reference sequence). J gave up 3 bases and V 5 bases, and 12 bases lay outside the gene matches. This CDR3 comprises 16 residues. CDR3: CASSPHRAGGYYGYTF. The DNA of the CDR3 is TGTGCCAGCAGTCCCCACCGGGCAGGGGGTTACTATGGCTACACCTTC.

This clone was counted between two and nine times. V usage is TRBV6-1 and J usage is TRBJ2-7; TRBD2 matches 7 bases. The junction had 8 bases not matched to a gene; V was cut back by 10 bases and J by 2 bases. Germline-derived CDR1 and CDR2 are MNHNS and SASEGT. CDR3 length: 13 residues. The CDR3 region is CATSVGRTYEQYF. The CDR3 DNA reads as TGTGCCACCTCTGTCGGGAGGACCTACGAGCAGTACTTC.

The chain has TRBV30 and TRBJ2-5, with D maybe TRBD2 (6 bases). Trimming left V 0 bases short and J 11 bases short, with 16 bases between. This CDR3 has 13 amino acids. Germline lookup yields CDR1 GTSNPN and CDR2 SVGIG (reference sequence). For the CDR3, the DNA is TGTGCCTGGAGTGTACTAGGTCCGGGGGAGCAGTACTTC. The encoded protein is CAWSVLGPGEQYF.

This rearrangement joins TRBV28 to TRBJ2-3, with D perhaps matching TRBD2 (5 bases). This CDR3 spans 14 amino acids. Germline CDR1 MDHEN, CDR2 SYDVKM. CDR3 residues: CAANGRTGTDTQYF. DNA of the CDR3: TGTGCAGCAAACGGACGGACTGGCACAGATACGCAGTATTTT.

The chain combines TRBV2 with TRBJ2-2, with a weak D call TRBD2 (6 bases). V dropped 6 bases and J dropped 7 bases, with 15 bases sitting between them. Germline CDR1 reads SNHLY; CDR2 reads FYNNEI. The CDR3 spans 14 residues. The CDR3 region has the DNA TGTGCCAGCAGGAGACTAGAGAATGTCGGGGAGCTGTTTTTT. Translation gives CASRRLENVGELFF. Filled out from reference TRBV2 and TRBJ2-2, the complete variable domain reads EPEVTQTPSHQVTQMGQEVILRCVPISNHLYFYWYRQILGQKVEFLVSFYNNEISEKSEIFDDQFSVERPDGSNFTLKIRSTKLEDSAMYFCASRRLENVGELFFGEGSRLTVL.

Regarding this clone: A junction boundary mismatches the germline segment, possibly from a read error. Distinct nucleotide sequences in the sample also encode this CDR3. The J gene is TRBJ1-2, the V gene TRBV30, with TRBD1 as a possible D gene (6 bases). From germline, CDR1 is GTSNPN and CDR2 SVGIG (reference sequence). The CDR3 is 13 amino acids. CDR3 in amino acids: CAWNEGGGGGYTF. The CDR3, as DNA: TGCGCCTGGAATGAGGGGGGCGGGGGTGGCTACACCTTC.

The genes are TRBV7-9 and TRBJ2-3; 10 nucleotides align to TRBD2. The V segment lost 5 bases and the J segment 0 bases; nucleotides outside the gene matches: 5. The germline CDR1 and CDR2 sequences are SEHNR and FQNEAQ (reference sequence). The CDR3 sequence is 16 residues long. Here the CDR3 reads CASSRTAGGSTDTQYF. The DNA of the CDR3 is TGTGCCAGCAGCCGGACAGCGGGGGGGAGCACAGATACGCAGTATTTT.

The rearrangement joins TRBV28 to TRBJ2-5, with D perhaps TRBD1 (6 bases). This CDR3 is built from 13 residues. V dropped 5 bases and J dropped 5 bases, with 12 bases sitting between them. Germline V gene data show CDR1 as MDHEN and CDR2 as SYDVKM. Written as DNA, the CDR3 is TGTGCCAGCAGTCTCCCAGGGGAGGAGACCCAGTACTTC. Translation gives CASSLPGEETQYF.

The chain links TRBV29-1 to TRBJ2-3, with 9 bases identical to TRBD2. CDR1 SQVTM and CDR2 ANQGSEA come from the germline V gene. Losses at the gene ends were 6 bases for V and 6 bases for J; bases not matched to a gene: 7. The CDR3 runs 13 residues. For the CDR3, the DNA is TGCAGCGTATGGACTAGCGCTTCTGATACGCAGTATTTT. This codes for CSVWTSASDTQYF.